Following are 9 T cell receptor beta chains from one sample sequenced in a study of follicular helper T cells after annual influenza vaccination (dated by TCRdb to 2015 to 2018). The library was generated by the immunoSEQ multiplex PCR assay. Drawn from immuneACCESS, this table holds only the in-frame rearrangements with V and J called that TCRdb kept. Clones are partly lost; checked studies trace under half to an unresolved V gene and leave the rest unexplained. The sample records more than 7,500 clones, 80% of which are singletons. The ten largest account for 3.1% of the sample. What this sample's time point label stands for: 2014-2015 season, pre-vaccination. The specimen was CXCR5+ CD38- circulating T follicular helper cells from blood, collected on the day of influenza vaccination. The cell subset or site label for this specimen denotes: circulating Tfh, non-naive CD4+CXCR5+PD-1+ (ICOS+CD38+ or ICOS-CD38-). The receptors stem from an adult who received the influenza vaccine.

This chain joins TRBV9 and TRBJ2-5; TRBD2 matches at 11 bases. The CDR3 has 18 amino acids. CDR1 is SGDLS and CDR2 is YYNGEE in the germline V gene. The J segment lost 2 bases and the V segment lost 0 bases, leaving 9 bases of the junction unmatched. CDR3 in amino acids: CASSVEASGGPVQETQYF. In DNA, the CDR3 is TGTGCCAGCAGCGTAGAGGCTAGCGGGGGGCCAGTACAAGAGACCCAGTACTTC.

J is TRBJ1-2 and V is TRBV7-2, with 7 positions matching TRBD1. V was pared by 5 bases and J by 2 bases, with 5 bases of the junction left unmatched. The CDR3 totals 14 residues. Germline V gives CDR1 SGHTA, CDR2 FQGNSA. The CDR3 is CASSPGTANYGYTF. CDR3 nucleotides: TGTGCCAGCAGCCCCGGGACAGCCAACTATGGCTACACCTTC.

V is TRBV5-1 and J is TRBJ1-3; TRBD1 might be the D (5 bases). Trimming left V 0 bases short and J 8 bases short, with 18 bases between. Germline CDR1 is SGHRS and CDR2 is YFSETQ. This CDR3 is 16 amino acids long. The CDR3 sequence is CASSLGQPGVRDTIYF. In nucleotides, the CDR3 is TGCGCCAGCAGCTTGGGACAGCCTGGGGTTCGCGACACCATATATTTT.

The gene calls are TRBV6-5 and TRBJ1-3; D is perhaps TRBD1 (5 bases). CDR3 length: 14 residues. Trimming stripped 4 bases from V and 2 bases from J, with 9 bases between. The germline V gene encodes CDR1 MNHEY and CDR2 SVGAGI. The CDR3 loop reads CASSLKGTGNTIYF. The DNA for the CDR3 is TGTGCCAGCAGTTTGAAGGGGACTGGAAACACCATATATTTT.

The rearrangement joins TRBV7-2 to TRBJ2-5; D may be TRBD2 (6 bases). The length of the CDR3 is 16 residues. Between the trimmed V and J ends, which lost 2 bases and 7 bases, there was a span of 20 bases. Germline-derived CDR1 and CDR2 are SGHTA and FQGNSA. This chain's CDR3 is CASSLFGSGTLGTQYF. CDR3 coding DNA: TGTGCCAGCAGCTTATTCGGTAGCGGAACCCTAGGGACCCAGTACTTC.

The chain links TRBV18 to TRBJ1-3; 9 bases agree with TRBD1. Trimming cost V 2 bases and J 0 bases; bases outside gene matches: 5. CDR1 and CDR2 from the germline V gene are KGHSH and LQKENI. The CDR3 runs to 17 residues. The CDR3 protein is CASSPVGTGSSGNTIYF. CDR3 nucleotides: TGTGCCAGCTCACCAGTAGGGACAGGGAGCTCTGGAAACACCATATATTTT.

This clone was counted once. The chain is built from TRBV30 and TRBJ1-5, with no clear D. Per germline, CDR1 GTSNPN and CDR2 SVGIG (reference sequence). The CDR3 totals 16 residues. Trimming shortened V by 2 bases and J by 2 bases, and 16 bases separated the two germline ends. Here the CDR3 reads CAWSRRSGSRNQPQHF. The CDR3 nucleotides read TGTGCCTGGAGTCGCCGCTCGGGGTCTCGCAATCAGCCCCAGCATTTT.

The table lists this clone with a few counts. The chain joins TRBV5-4 to TRBJ1-2; the D gene is possibly TRBD1 (6 bases). Germline V gene sequence: CDR1 SGHNT, CDR2 YYREEE (reference sequence). Between the trimmed V and J ends, which lost 3 bases and 3 bases, there was a span of 21 bases. CDR3 length: 17 residues. CDR3 amino acids: CASSSPNLGTPDYGYTF. The CDR3 region has the DNA TGTGCCAGCAGCTCGCCTAACTTAGGGACACCAGACTATGGCTACACCTTC.

This clone was recorded a few times. The rearrangement uses TRBV19 and TRBJ1-6, with D unclear. This CDR3 is built from 17 residues. Trimming removed 1 base from V and 7 bases from J, with 17 bases in between. Germline assignment: CDR1 LNHDA and CDR2 SQIVND (reference sequence). In DNA form, the CDR3 reads TGTGCCAGTAGTATAGGGGCACGGGCCAAGAGGAATTCACCCCTCCACTTT. This encodes CASSIGARAKRNSPLHF.